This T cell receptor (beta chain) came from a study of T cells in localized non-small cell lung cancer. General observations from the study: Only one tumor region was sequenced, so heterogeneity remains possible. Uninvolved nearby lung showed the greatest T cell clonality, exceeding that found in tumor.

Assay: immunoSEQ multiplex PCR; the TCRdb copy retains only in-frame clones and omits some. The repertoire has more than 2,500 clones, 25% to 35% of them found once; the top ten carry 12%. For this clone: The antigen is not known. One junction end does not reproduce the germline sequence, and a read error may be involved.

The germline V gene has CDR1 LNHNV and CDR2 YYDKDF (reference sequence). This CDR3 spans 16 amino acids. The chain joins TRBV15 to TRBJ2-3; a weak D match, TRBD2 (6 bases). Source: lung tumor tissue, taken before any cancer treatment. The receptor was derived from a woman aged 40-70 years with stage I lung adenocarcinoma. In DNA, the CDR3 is TGTGCCAGCAGCTTGGCCGGGAGTGGAGGCACAGATACGCAGTATTTT. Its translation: CASSLAGSGGTDTQYF.